This T cell receptor (beta chain) was captured in a study of a mutant IDH1 vaccine in newly diagnosed glioma (dated by TCRdb to about 2021). Study-level background: Vaccination started 4-6 weeks after radiotherapy alone, or was given together with temozolomide cycles in the groups whose treatment included chemotherapy. Of the roughly 33 treated patients, approximately 62% were male and approximately 40% were female, and the mean age was 40.4 years. Prior to enrollment, patients had been given standard therapy consisting of radiotherapy alone, temozolomide alone, or radiochemotherapy with temozolomide, with the combination given to most patients. The week-35 safety follow-up took place at visit V12, and the week-47 end of study took place at visit V13. Six visits were used for peripheral blood collection: V03 (baseline), V05, V07, V10, V12 and V13. Longitudinal TCRB deep sequencing was performed for about two dozen treated patients wherever samples were available for exploratory analyses.

CDR1 and CDR2, looked up from the germline V gene (reference sequence), are LNHDA and SQIVND. Taken from cysteine to phenylalanine, the CDR3 has 15 residues. Just the 45-base CDR3 DNA is kept, in frame starting at base 1. Here V drops 8 bases and J drops 3 bases, and the junction holds 12 bases not matched to any gene. Points the paper makes about the study in general: Pseudoprogression seemed to be unrelated to changes in the top peripheral T cell clonotypes found by TCRB sequencing. It was noted by the authors that analyses of patient blood samples could not be reproduced owing to sample limitations. Selection of PBMC samples for TCRB deep sequencing was based on availability. Vaccine-induced immune responses across multiple MHC alleles were detected in 80% to 95% of patients.

The time point label, read with the paper, signifies: week 35, safety follow-up. Every vaccine dose consisted of 300 ug of a 20-mer mutant IDH1 peptide in Montanide, administered subcutaneously together with topical imiquimod. Across visits V03 through V10, patients got a total of eight vaccinations, given in weeks 1, 3, 5, 7, 11, 15, 19 and 23. The donors had newly diagnosed IDH1-mutant astrocytomas of WHO grade 3 or 4 that showed loss of nuclear ATRX. The samples were drawn from NOA16, a multicentre, single-arm, open-label phase I trial in Germany that tested a mutant IDH1 peptide vaccine in humans for the first time. Genomic DNA for TCRB sequencing was extracted from EDTA blood using the DNeasy Blood and Tissue Kit. This clone has only a few counts. Its cognate antigen has yet to be identified. Per-nucleotide qualities are absent, and no much larger clonotype sits a single base away. To prepare the library, the immunoSEQ multiplex PCR assay was applied. The hsTCRB Kit was used according to the manufacturer's protocol to amplify rearranged TCR beta chain sequences. An Illumina MiSeq was used to sequence the TCRB libraries. As for the authors' bioinformatics: The proprietary platform of the kit vendor was used for demultiplexing, trimming and gene mapping. Drawn from immuneACCESS, this table holds only the in-frame rearrangements with V and J called that TCRdb kept. Clones are partly lost; checked studies trace under half to an unresolved V gene and leave the rest unexplained. V, J and clone size were drawn from that table, and D and trimming were deduced from the DNA. The sample contains about 32,000 clones, 81% of them found a single time. The ten biggest clones cover roughly 15% of the sample.

This material consisted of PBMCs, taken from a glioma patient whose treatment included an IDH1 peptide vaccine. The V and J segments used are TRBV19 and TRBJ2-7, with 8 junctional bases fitting TRBD2. The receptor comes from a man aged 25-45 years with glioma. The CDR3 region reads CASSLGDSGIYEQYF. At the DNA level, the sequence is TGTGCCAGTTCCCTGGGGGATAGCGGGATCTACGAGCAGTACTTC.